A single sample gave rise to the 27 T cell receptor beta chains below, sequenced in a study of T-cell reconstitution after alpha-beta-depleted transplantation in children. Unique molecular identifiers were incorporated when the TCRbeta library was constructed. TCRdb re-called the PCR reads with MiXCR, one entry per CDR3 protein. The sample carries approximately 300,000 distinct CDR3 sequences, about 9.9% recorded once. Here the sequenced sample was peripheral blood, taken 180 days after TCRalphabeta/CD19-depleted stem cell transplant. Receptor source: a male patient between 2 and 10 years old who had a stem cell transplant for chronic granulomatous disease, so the T cells may come from the graft donor.

This clonotype was recorded at least ten times. The genes are TRBV25-1 and TRBJ2-3, with D hard to call. CDR1 MGHDK and CDR2 SYGVNS come from the germline V gene. The CDR3 has 15 amino acids. V lost 2 bases and J 1 base, leaving 10 bases between the germline ends. CDR3 region: CASSEMNHGTDTQYF. The CDR3 region has the DNA TGTGCCAGCAGTGAAATGAACCACGGCACAGATACGCAGTATTTT. Drawing the rest from reference TRBV25-1 and TRBJ2-3, the complete variable domain is EADIYQTPRYLVIGTGKKITLECSQTMGHDKMYWYQQDPGMELHLIHYSYGVNSTEKGDLSSESTVSRIRTEHFPLTLESARPSHTSQYLCASSEMNHGTDTQYFGPGTRLTVL.

This clonotype was found many times. The chain carries TRBV20-1 and TRBJ2-7; D remains ambiguous. This CDR3 comprises 14 residues. Trimming removed 2 bases at V and 2 bases at J, with 13 bases between. Germline values: CDR1 DFQATT, CDR2 SNEGSKA (reference sequence). CDR3 in amino acids: CSARPLGEAYEQYF. CDR3 nucleotide sequence: TGCAGTGCTAGACCCCTCGGCGAGGCCTACGAGCAGTACTTC.

This clonotype occurred many times. This sequence joins TRBV4-3 and TRBJ2-4; D might be TRBD2 (5 bases). CDR1 LGHNA and CDR2 YSLEER come from the germline V gene. V gave up 5 bases and J gave up 6 bases, with 11 bases separating them. The CDR3 totals 13 residues. CDR3: CASSDTEGNIQYF. The CDR3 DNA reads as TGCGCCAGCAGCGATACAGAGGGAAACATTCAGTACTTC.

There are many counts of this clonotype. The chain couples TRBV12-3 or TRBV12-4 to TRBJ1-5; 9 nucleotides agree with TRBD1. V lost 5 bases, J lost 2 bases, and 10 bases stayed unmatched. This CDR3 comprises 17 residues. The CDR3 DNA follows: TGTGCCAGCAGTATGCTGACAGGGGGATCTGGCAATCAGCCCCAGCATTTT. Its protein is CASSMLTGGSGNQPQHF.

Many counts were recorded for this clonotype. The chain carries TRBV20-1 and TRBJ2-5, with 10 bases lining up with TRBD2. The germline gives CDR1 DFQATT, CDR2 SNEGSKA (reference sequence). Trimming at V came to 6 bases and at J to 1 base, leaving 20 bases not matched to a gene. The CDR3 has 19 residues. The CDR3 nucleotides read TGCAGTGCGAGGGGGTCTCCTAGCGGGAGAAATGGGCCCCAAGAGACCCAGTACTTC. Translation gives CSARGSPSGRNGPQETQYF.

This clonotype was detected ten times or more. This sequence joins TRBV12-5 and TRBJ2-7, with TRBD2 matching 7 bases. CDR3 length: 20 amino acids. Trimming removed 2 bases from V and 2 bases from J; junction bases left unmatched: 21. Germline-derived CDR1 and CDR2 are LGHNT and FRNRAP. The CDR3 coding sequence is TGTGCTAGTGGTTTGTTATCAGTACTAGCGCACCGAAAACCTACCTACGAGCAGTACTTC. Its translation is CASGLLSVLAHRKPTYEQYF.

In this sample, this clonotype turned up many times. Here the CDR3 reads CSARGIGIGYEQYF. CDR3 DNA sequence: TGCAGTGCTAGAGGCATAGGGATAGGTTACGAGCAGTACTTC. The rearrangement joins TRBV20-1 to TRBJ2-7; D is undetermined. V shed 1 base and J shed 4 bases, with 14 bases lying between them. Germline V gene sequence: CDR1 DFQATT, CDR2 SNEGSKA (reference sequence). The CDR3 consists of 14 residues.

In its sample, this clonotype was seen many times. The chain is built from TRBV9 and TRBJ2-2, with D possibly TRBD1 on 5 matching bases. The CDR3 totals 15 residues. Germline CDR1 SGDLS, CDR2 YYNGEE. V was pared by 4 bases and J by 3 bases, with 13 bases between. The CDR3 DNA sequence: TGTGCCAGCAGCCCCCAGACAGCATACACCGGGGAGCTGTTTTTT. Translating it yields CASSPQTAYTGELFF.

This clonotype was found many times. V and J are TRBV4-2 and TRBJ2-5; D gene ambiguous. The V and J ends lost 1 base and 1 base respectively, with 4 bases between them. The germline CDR1 and CDR2 sequences are LGHNA and YNFKEQ. This CDR3 has 13 residues. Here the CDR3 DNA reads TGTGCCAGCAGCCAAGGACGCCAAGAGACCCAGTACTTC. This codes for CASSQGRQETQYF.

This clonotype was counted many times. The chain recombines TRBV7-2 with TRBJ2-7; 7 nucleotides match TRBD1. V lost 3 bases, J lost 2 bases, and 4 bases stayed unmatched. The CDR3 extends over 14 amino acids. In germline, CDR1 is SGHTA, CDR2 FQGNSA. The CDR3 loop is CASSFAGQAYEQYF. CDR3 nucleotides: TGTGCCAGCAGCTTCGCAGGACAGGCCTACGAGCAGTACTTC. The whole variable domain, remainder taken from reference TRBV7-2 and TRBJ2-7, is GAGVSQSPSNKVTEKGKDVELRCDPISGHTALYWYRQSLGQGLEFLIYFQGNSAPDKSGLPSDRFSAERTGGSVSTLTIQRTQQEDSAVYLCASSFAGQAYEQYFGPGTRLTVT.

This clonotype occurred many times. The chain is built from TRBV28 and TRBJ1-5; 11 bases agree with TRBD1. After removal of 0 bases from V and 6 bases from J, the junction contained 4 bases not matched to a gene. Germline CDR1 reads MDHEN; CDR2 reads SYDVKM. The CDR3 totals 16 residues. This chain's CDR3 is CASSLWGQGGIQPQHF. CDR3 coding DNA: TGTGCCAGCAGTTTATGGGGACAGGGGGGGATTCAGCCCCAGCATTTT.

This clonotype was seen at least ten times. V gene TRBV27 combines with J gene TRBJ1-3; TRBD1 might be the D (5 bases). Germline V gives CDR1 MNHEY, CDR2 SMNVEV (reference sequence). Between the trimmed V and J ends, which lost 6 bases and 0 bases, there was a span of 12 bases. This CDR3 is 15 amino acids long. The CDR3 region has the DNA TGTGCCAGCAGAGTTAACAGGTTCTCTGGAAACACCATATATTTT. This encodes CASRVNRFSGNTIYF.

This clonotype came up many times. The chain uses TRBV6-5 and TRBJ1-2, with D perhaps matching TRBD1 (5 bases). V was trimmed by 6 bases and J by 8 bases, leaving 16 bases between them. The CDR3 spans 13 residues. The germline V gene encodes CDR1 MNHEY and CDR2 SVGAGI. As DNA, the CDR3 is TGTGCCAGCAGACCCCCGGGGGGGAGCGGCTACACCTTC. It is translated as CASRPPGGSGYTF.

This clonotype was seen many times. The chain has TRBV6-1 and TRBJ2-3; the D gene is possibly TRBD1 (6 bases). The CDR3 has 14 residues. The germline V and J ends were trimmed by 5 bases and 1 base, with 10 bases remaining between them. Per germline, CDR1 MNHNS and CDR2 SASEGT. In DNA, the CDR3 is TGTGCCAGCAGTCCTTGGACAGGCACAGATACGCAGTATTTT. It specifies CASSPWTGTDTQYF.

This clonotype appeared a few times. This sequence joins TRBV6-1 and TRBJ2-7; D is ambiguous. Between the trimmed V and J ends, which lost 5 bases and 0 bases, there was a span of 14 bases. Germline V gene sequence: CDR1 MNHNS, CDR2 SASEGT. The CDR3 length is 15 residues. CDR3 DNA: TGTGCCAGCAGTCAGTATAGGACGTTCTCCTACGAGCAGTACTTC. This sequence encodes CASSQYRTFSYEQYF.

As to this clonotype: Given a much more abundant clone one base away, this may be a read error. The chain has TRBV7-9 and TRBJ2-2, with D uncertain. The germline CDR1 and CDR2 sequences are SEHNR and FQNEAQ (reference sequence). The CDR3 spans 14 residues. CDR3 coding DNA: TGTGCCGGCAGCTTAGCAGTTTCCGCCGGGGAGCTGTTTTTT. Its protein product is CAGSLAVSAGELFF.

The chain combines TRBV4-1 with TRBJ2-1; unclear D gene. The CDR3 has 14 amino acids. The germline V and J ends were trimmed by 1 base and 7 bases, with 11 bases remaining between them. Germline CDR1 is MGHRA and CDR2 is YSYEKL. The CDR3: CASSQGYSLNEQFF. The CDR3 coding sequence is TGCGCCAGCAGCCAAGGGTATAGCCTGAATGAGCAGTTCTTC.

This chain links TRBV19 with TRBJ2-3; D possibly uses TRBD1 or TRBD2 (5 bases each). Trimming pared 4 bases from V and 2 bases from J, leaving 10 bases between. This CDR3 comprises 14 residues. CDR1 is LNHDA and CDR2 is SQIVND in the germline V gene (reference sequence). CDR3: CASSTKGTTDTQYF. The CDR3 nucleotides read TGTGCCAGTAGTACGAAAGGGACCACAGATACGCAGTATTTT. Together with reference TRBV19 and TRBJ2-3, the CDR3 gives the full variable domain: DGGITQSPKYLFRKEGQNVTLSCEQNLNHDAMYWYRQDPGQGLRLIYYSQIVNDFQKGDIAEGYSVSREKKESFPLTVTSAQKNPTAFYLCASSTKGTTDTQYFGPGTRLTVL.

This clonotype has just a few counts. The rearrangement uses TRBV2 and TRBJ2-6; D unclear. The CDR3 has 13 residues. Trimming removed 10 bases at V and 0 bases at J, with 7 bases between. Germline V lookup: CDR1 SNHLY, CDR2 FYNNEI. CDR3 loop: CATFRSGANVLTF. CDR3 bases: TGTGCCACCTTTCGCTCTGGGGCCAACGTCCTGACTTTC.

In this sample, this clonotype turned up many times. The V gene is TRBV7-6, the J gene TRBJ2-3, with 8 bases lining up with TRBD2. The germline CDR1 and CDR2 sequences are SGHVS and FNYEAQ. There are 16 residues in the CDR3. Trimming removed 1 base from V and 6 bases from J; junction bases left unmatched: 9. The CDR3 DNA follows: TGTGCCAGCAGCTTAGTTCCTCTAGCGGGTGTGGATACGCAGTATTTT. Its protein is CASSLVPLAGVDTQYF.

In its sample, this clonotype was seen many times. This sequence joins TRBV5-6 and TRBJ2-1; no clear D gene. Per germline, CDR1 SGHDT and CDR2 YYEEEE. The CDR3 has 14 amino acids. The V and J ends lost 2 bases and 4 bases respectively, with 10 bases between them. CDR3 sequence reads: CASSFRGEYNEQFF. CDR3 nucleotide sequence: TGTGCCAGCAGCTTTCGCGGAGAATACAATGAGCAGTTCTTC.

Note on this clonotype: A much larger clone sits a single nucleotide away, making a read error possible. The conserved final phenylalanine or tryptophan is absent from the CDR3, which likely points to a read error. The chain links TRBV4-3 to TRBJ1-1, with D possibly matching TRBD1 (5 bases). The ends were cut back, 0 bases at V and 4 bases at J, with 12 bases in the middle. The CDR3 has 15 residues. Germline V lookup: CDR1 LGHNA, CDR2 YSLEER. DNA of the CDR3: TGCGCCAGCAGCCAAGATAGGGGATTGAGCACTGAAGCTTTCTTA. Translation: CASSQDRGLSTEAFL.

Concerning this clonotype: This may be a read error: a much more frequent sequence differs by one nucleotide. The CDR3 region is CSGRHGYAF. The CDR3 DNA reads as TGCAGTGGCCGGCATGGCTACGCCTTC. The chain is built from TRBV20-1 and TRBJ1-2; D gene unclear. The CDR3 sequence is 9 residues long. Per germline, CDR1 DFQATT and CDR2 SNEGSKA (reference sequence).

This clonotype came up many times. CDR3 sequence: CSAGQLNEQFF. CDR3 nucleotide sequence: TGCAGTGCGGGACAGTTGAATGAGCAGTTCTTC. The chain has TRBV20-1 and TRBJ2-1; 7 bases line up with TRBD1. With V trimmed by 6 bases and J by 7 bases, 3 bases remained unmatched. CDR1 DFQATT and CDR2 SNEGSKA come from the germline V gene (reference sequence). CDR3 length: 11 amino acids.

This clonotype was seen repeatedly, ten times or more. J is TRBJ1-5 and V is TRBV7-3; 7 bases align to TRBD1. This CDR3 is built from 13 residues. Germline-derived CDR1 and CDR2 are SGHTA and FQGTGA. Unmatched junction bases numbered 3, after V lost 5 bases and J lost 5 bases. CDR3 in amino acids: CASSAGGDQPQHF. The CDR3 DNA is TGTGCCAGCAGCGCAGGGGGGGATCAGCCCCAGCATTTT.

This clonotype was observed many times. The V gene is TRBV20-1, the J gene TRBJ2-1; no clear D gene. CDR1 is DFQATT, CDR2 SNEGSKA, per germline (reference sequence). The CDR3 extends over 12 amino acids. V was trimmed by 3 bases and J by 7 bases, leaving 10 bases between them. In nucleotides, the CDR3 is TGCAGTGCTAGTGTCTGGCAGAATGAGCAGTTCTTC. Encoded protein: CSASVWQNEQFF.

As regards this clonotype: This may come from a read error, since a much larger clone is one base off. The chain has TRBV5-4 and TRBJ1-2, with 7 bases fitting TRBD1. The germline V gene encodes CDR1 SGHNT and CDR2 YYREEE (reference sequence). The CDR3 sequence is 12 residues long. This CDR3 reads CASSGQDDGDTF. The DNA for the CDR3 is TGTGCCAGCAGCGGACAGGACGATGGCGACACCTTC. The full variable domain, its missing parts supplied by reference TRBV5-4 and TRBJ1-2, is ETGVTQSPTHLIKTRGQQVTLRCSSQSGHNTVSWYQQALGQGPQFIFQYYREEENGRGNFPPRFSGLQFPNYSSELNVNALELDDSALYLCASSGQDDGDTFGSGTRLTVV.